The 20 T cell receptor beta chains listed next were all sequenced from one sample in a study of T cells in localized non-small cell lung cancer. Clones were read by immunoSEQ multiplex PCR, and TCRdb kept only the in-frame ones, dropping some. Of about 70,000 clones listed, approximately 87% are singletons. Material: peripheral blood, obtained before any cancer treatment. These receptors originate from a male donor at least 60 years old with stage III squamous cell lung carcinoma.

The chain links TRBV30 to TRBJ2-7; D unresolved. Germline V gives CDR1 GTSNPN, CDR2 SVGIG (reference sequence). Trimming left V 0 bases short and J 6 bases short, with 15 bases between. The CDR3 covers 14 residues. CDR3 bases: TGTGCCTGGAGTGTGGTAGGTTTTAGGACCGAGCAGTACTTC. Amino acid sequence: CAWSVVGFRTEQYF.

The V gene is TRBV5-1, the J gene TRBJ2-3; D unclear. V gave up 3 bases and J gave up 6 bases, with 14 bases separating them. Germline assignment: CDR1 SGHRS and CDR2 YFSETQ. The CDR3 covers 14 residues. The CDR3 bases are TGCGCCAGCAGCTCCTCTTGGTCCGCCGATACGCAGTATTTT. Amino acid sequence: CASSSSWSADTQYF.

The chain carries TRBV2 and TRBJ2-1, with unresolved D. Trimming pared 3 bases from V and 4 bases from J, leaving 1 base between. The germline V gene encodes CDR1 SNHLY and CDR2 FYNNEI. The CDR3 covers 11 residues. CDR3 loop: CASSDYNEQFF. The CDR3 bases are TGTGCCAGCAGTGATTACAATGAGCAGTTCTTC.

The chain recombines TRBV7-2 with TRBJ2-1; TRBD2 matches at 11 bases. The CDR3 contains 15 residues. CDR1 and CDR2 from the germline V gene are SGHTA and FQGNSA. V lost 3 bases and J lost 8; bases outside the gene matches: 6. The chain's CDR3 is CASSFLAGGPDEQFF. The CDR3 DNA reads TGTGCCAGCAGCTTCTTAGCGGGGGGGCCCGATGAGCAGTTCTTC.

The CDR3 is CASSTGQGLNEQFF. CDR3 sequence (DNA): TGTGCCAGTAGTACCGGACAGGGTCTAAATGAGCAGTTCTTC. This chain links TRBV19 with TRBJ2-1, with 8 positions matching TRBD1. Germline loops: CDR1 LNHDA, CDR2 SQIVND (reference sequence). Trimming cost V 4 bases and J 7 bases; bases outside gene matches: 6. CDR3 length equals 14 residues.

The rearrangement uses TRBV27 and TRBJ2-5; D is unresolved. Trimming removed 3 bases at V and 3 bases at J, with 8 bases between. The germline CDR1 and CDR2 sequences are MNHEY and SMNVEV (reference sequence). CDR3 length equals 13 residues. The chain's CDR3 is CASSFSRKETQYF. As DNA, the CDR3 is TGTGCCAGCAGTTTTTCTAGAAAAGAGACCCAGTACTTC.

CDR3: CASSIDLLSGYTF. DNA for the CDR3: TGTGCCAGTAGTATAGATCTACTCTCTGGCTACACCTTC. The chain combines TRBV19 with TRBJ1-2; no reliable D call. The V gene's germline CDR1 is LNHDA and CDR2 SQIVND (reference sequence). The CDR3 is 13 amino acids. V lost 0 bases and J lost 7, with 9 bases in between.

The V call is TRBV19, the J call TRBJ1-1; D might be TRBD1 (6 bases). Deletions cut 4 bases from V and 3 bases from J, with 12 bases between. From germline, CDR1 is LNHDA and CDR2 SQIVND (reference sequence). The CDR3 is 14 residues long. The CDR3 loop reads CASSSGRGYTEAFF. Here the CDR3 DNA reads TGTGCCAGTAGTAGTGGCAGGGGTTACACTGAAGCTTTCTTT. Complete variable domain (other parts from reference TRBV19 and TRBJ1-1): DGGITQSPKYLFRKEGQNVTLSCEQNLNHDAMYWYRQDPGQGLRLIYYSQIVNDFQKGDIAEGYSVSREKKESFPLTVTSAQKNPTAFYLCASSSGRGYTEAFFGQGTRLTVV.

CDR3 DNA sequence: TGCGCCAGCAGCTTAAGCGGGGGCACTGAAGCTTTCTTT. This sequence encodes CASSLSGGTEAFF. The rearrangement uses TRBV5-1 and TRBJ1-1; TRBD1 is a possible D gene (5 bases). The CDR3 is 13 residues long. V was pared by 2 bases and J by 4 bases, with 9 bases between. Germline CDR1 and CDR2: SGHRS and YFSETQ.

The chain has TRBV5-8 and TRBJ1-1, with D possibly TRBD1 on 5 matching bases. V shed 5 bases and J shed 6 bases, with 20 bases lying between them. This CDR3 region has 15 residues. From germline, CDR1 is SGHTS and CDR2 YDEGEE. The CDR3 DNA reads TGTGCCAGCAGTTTTAGGGCAGGGCCCTTTGCTGAAGCTTTCTTT. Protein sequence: CASSFRAGPFAEAFF.

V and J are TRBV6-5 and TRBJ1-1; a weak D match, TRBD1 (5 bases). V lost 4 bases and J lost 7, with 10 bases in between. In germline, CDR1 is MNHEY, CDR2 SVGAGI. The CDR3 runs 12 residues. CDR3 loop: CASSSRGSEAFF. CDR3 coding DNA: TGTGCCAGCAGTTCAAGGGGTAGTGAAGCTTTCTTT.

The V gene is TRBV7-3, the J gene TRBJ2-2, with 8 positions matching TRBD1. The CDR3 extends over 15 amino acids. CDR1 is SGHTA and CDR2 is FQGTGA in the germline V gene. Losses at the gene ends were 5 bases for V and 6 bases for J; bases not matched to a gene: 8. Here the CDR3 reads CASSPRTGMAGELFF. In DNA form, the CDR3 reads TGTGCCAGCAGCCCCCGGACAGGGATGGCCGGGGAGCTGTTTTTT.

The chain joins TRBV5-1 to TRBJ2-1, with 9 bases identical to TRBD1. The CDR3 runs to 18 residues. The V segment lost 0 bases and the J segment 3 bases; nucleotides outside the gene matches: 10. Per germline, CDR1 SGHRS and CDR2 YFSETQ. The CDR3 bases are TGCGCCAGCAGCTTGGCCTTACCCGACAGGGGGATCTACAATGAGCAGTTCTTC. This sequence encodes CASSLALPDRGIYNEQFF.

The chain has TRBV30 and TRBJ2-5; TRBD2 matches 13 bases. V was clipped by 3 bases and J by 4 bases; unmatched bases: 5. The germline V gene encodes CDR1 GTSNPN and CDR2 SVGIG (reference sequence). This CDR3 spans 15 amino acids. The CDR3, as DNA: TGTGCCTGGAGGGTGGGACTAGCGGGGACAGAGACCCAGTACTTC. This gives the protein CAWRVGLAGTETQYF. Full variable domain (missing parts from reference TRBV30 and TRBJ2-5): SQTIHQWPATLVQPVGSPLSLECTVEGTSNPNLYWYRQAAGRGLQLLFYSVGIGQISSEVPQNLSASRPQDRQFILSSKKLLLSDSGFYLCAWRVGLAGTETQYFGPGTRLLVL.

CDR3 in amino acids: CASSWGPNTEAFF. CDR3 coding DNA: TGTGCCAGCAGCTGGGGCCCGAACACTGAAGCTTTCTTT. The V call is TRBV6-5, the J call TRBJ1-1; tentative D call: TRBD1 (5 bases). CDR1 is MNHEY and CDR2 is SVGAGI in the germline V gene. Trimming removed 6 bases at V and 1 base at J, with 9 bases between. The CDR3 covers 13 residues.

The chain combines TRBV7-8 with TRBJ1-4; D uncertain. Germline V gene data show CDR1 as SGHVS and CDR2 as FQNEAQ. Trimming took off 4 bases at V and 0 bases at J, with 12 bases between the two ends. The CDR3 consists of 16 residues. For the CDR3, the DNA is TGTGCCAGCAGCTCTCGGACCGGGGCAACTAATGAAAAACTGTTTTTT. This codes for CASSSRTGATNEKLFF.

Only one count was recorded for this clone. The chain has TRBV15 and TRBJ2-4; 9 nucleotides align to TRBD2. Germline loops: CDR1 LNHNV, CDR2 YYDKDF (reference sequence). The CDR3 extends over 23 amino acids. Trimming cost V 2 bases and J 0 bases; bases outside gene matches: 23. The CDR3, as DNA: TGTGCCACCAGCAGAATGATCTTGGCGGGGGGGCCCTCAGTAGTTATAGCCAAAAACATTCAGTACTTC. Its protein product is CATSRMILAGGPSVVIAKNIQYF.

CDR3 protein: CASSDRGLSNQPQHF. In DNA, the CDR3 is TGTGCCAGCAGTGACCGGGGACTGAGCAATCAGCCCCAGCATTTT. The V call is TRBV2, the J call TRBJ1-5; maybe TRBD1 (5 bases). The length of the CDR3 is 15 residues. Trimming took off 3 bases at V and 1 base at J, with 10 bases between the two ends. Germline-derived CDR1 and CDR2 are SNHLY and FYNNEI.

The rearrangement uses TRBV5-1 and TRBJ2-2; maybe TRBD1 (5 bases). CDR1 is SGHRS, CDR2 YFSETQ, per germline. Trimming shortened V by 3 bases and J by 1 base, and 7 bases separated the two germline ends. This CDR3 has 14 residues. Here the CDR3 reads CASSSTGNTGELFF. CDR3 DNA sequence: TGCGCCAGCAGCTCCACAGGGAACACCGGGGAGCTGTTTTTT. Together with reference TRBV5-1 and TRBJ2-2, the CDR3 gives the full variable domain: KAGVTQTPRYLIKTRGQQVTLSCSPISGHRSVSWYQQTPGQGLQFLFEYFSETQRNKGNFPGRFSGRQFSNSRSEMNVSTLELGDSALYLCASSSTGNTGELFFGEGSRLTVL.

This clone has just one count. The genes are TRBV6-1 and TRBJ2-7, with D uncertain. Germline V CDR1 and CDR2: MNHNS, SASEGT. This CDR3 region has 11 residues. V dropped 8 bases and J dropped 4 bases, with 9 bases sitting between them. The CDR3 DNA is TGTGCCAGCGATCTGTCATACGAGCAGTACTTC. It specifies CASDLSYEQYF.